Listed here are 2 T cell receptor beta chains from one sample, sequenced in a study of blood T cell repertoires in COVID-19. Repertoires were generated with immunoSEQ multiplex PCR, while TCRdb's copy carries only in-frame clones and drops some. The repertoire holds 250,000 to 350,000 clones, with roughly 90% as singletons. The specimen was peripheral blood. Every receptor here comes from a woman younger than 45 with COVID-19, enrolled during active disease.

The CDR3 is CASSQGANEQFF. CDR3 in DNA: TGCGCCAGCTCCCAAGGGGCCAATGAGCAGTTCTTC. This chain joins TRBV4-1 and TRBJ2-1, with a weak D call TRBD1 (5 bases). From germline, CDR1 is MGHRA and CDR2 YSYEKL. The CDR3 totals 12 residues. V gave up 8 bases and J gave up 6 bases, with 11 bases separating them.

The CDR3 loop is CASSQNLPGLAVYNEQFF. Here the CDR3 DNA reads TGTGCCAGCAGCCAAAATCTACCGGGACTAGCGGTCTACAATGAGCAGTTCTTC. The chain is built from TRBV7-8 and TRBJ2-1, with 11 bases lining up with TRBD2. The V and J ends lost 5 bases and 3 bases, in that order; junction bases with no gene match: 12. CDR1 and CDR2 (germline): SGHVS, FQNEAQ. This CDR3 has 18 residues.